The table lists the clone carrying this T cell receptor beta chain with many counts. The antigen remains unidentified. The sequenced template was RNA, covering the TCR beta CDR3 region. First-round RT-PCR with HTBI primers preceded a second-round multiplex PCR. TCRdb passed the multiplex PCR reads through MiXCR, listing each CDR3 protein once. The sample includes approximately 210,000 distinct CDR3 sequences, about 22% of them seen just once. The data were taken from a study of Graves' ophthalmopathy and Graves' hyperthyroidism. Broader study findings: Discriminating ophthalmopathy from stable hyperthyroidism, a 13-signature model attained a sensitivity of 87.88% and a specificity of roughly 81%. It was with about 71% sensitivity and almost 75% specificity that the model predicted ophthalmopathy progression.

Ophthalmopathy-affected donors exhibited moderate-to-severe activity, CAS ≥3, NOSPECS ≥4, and duration under 3 months. CDR1 is ENHRY, CDR2 SYGVKD, per germline. Trimming at V came to 5 bases and at J to 5 bases, leaving 8 bases not matched to a gene. The CDR3 has 15 residues. Sequencing was carried out using peripheral blood. The chain uses TRBV10-3 and TRBJ2-5, with TRBD2 matching over 10 bases. This receptor was obtained from a woman in her 50s with Graves' ophthalmopathy. The CDR3 here is CAISSPSGRAETQYF. DNA of the CDR3: TGTGCCATCAGTTCACCCAGCGGGAGGGCGGAGACCCAGTACTTC.